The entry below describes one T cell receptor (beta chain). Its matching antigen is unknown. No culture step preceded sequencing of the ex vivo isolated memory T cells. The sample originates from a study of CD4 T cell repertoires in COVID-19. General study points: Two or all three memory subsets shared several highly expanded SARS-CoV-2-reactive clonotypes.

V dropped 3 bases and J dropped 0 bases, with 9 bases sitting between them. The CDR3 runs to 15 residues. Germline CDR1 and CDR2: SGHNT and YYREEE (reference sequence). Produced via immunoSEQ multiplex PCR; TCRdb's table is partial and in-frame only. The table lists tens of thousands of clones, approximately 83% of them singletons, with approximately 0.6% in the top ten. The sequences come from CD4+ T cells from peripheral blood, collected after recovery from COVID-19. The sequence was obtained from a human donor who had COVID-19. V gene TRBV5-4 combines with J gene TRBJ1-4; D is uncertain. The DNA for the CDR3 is TGTGCCAGCAGCTCAAGTAGGACAACTAATGAAAAACTGTTTTTT. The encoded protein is CASSSSRTTNEKLFF.